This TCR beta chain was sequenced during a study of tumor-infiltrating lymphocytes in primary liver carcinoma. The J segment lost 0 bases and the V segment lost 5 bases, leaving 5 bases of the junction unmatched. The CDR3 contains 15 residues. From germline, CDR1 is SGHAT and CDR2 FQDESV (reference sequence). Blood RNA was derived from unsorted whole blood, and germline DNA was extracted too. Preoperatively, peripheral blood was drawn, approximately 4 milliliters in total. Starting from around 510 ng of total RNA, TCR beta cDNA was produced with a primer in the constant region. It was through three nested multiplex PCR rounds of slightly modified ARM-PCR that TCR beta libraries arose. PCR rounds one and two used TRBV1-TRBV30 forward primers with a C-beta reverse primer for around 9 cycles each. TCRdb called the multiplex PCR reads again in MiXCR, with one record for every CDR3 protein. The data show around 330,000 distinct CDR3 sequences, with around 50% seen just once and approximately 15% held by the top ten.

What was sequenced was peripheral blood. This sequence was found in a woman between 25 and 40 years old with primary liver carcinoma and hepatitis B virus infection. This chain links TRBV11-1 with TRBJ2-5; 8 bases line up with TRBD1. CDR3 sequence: CASSAGRGHQETQYF. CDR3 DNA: TGTGCCAGCAGCGCGGGCAGGGGGCACCAAGAGACCCAGTACTTC.